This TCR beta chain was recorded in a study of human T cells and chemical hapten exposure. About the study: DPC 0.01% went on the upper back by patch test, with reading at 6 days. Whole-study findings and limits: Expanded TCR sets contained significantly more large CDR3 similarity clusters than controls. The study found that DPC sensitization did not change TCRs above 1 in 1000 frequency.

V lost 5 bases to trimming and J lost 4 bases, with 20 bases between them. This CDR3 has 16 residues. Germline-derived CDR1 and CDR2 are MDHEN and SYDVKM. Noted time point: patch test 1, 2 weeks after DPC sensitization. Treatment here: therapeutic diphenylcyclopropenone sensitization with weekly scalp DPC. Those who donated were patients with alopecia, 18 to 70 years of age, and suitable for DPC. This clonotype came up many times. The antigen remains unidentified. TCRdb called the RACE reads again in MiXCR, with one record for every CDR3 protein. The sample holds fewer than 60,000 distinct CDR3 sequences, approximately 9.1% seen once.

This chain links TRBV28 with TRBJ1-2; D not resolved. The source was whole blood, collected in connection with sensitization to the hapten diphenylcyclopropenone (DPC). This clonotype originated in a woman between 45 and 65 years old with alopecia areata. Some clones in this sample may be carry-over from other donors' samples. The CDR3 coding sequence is TGTGCCAGCAGTCCCCCTCGAGGGTACCAAGCCTATGGCTACACCTTC. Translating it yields CASSPPRGYQAYGYTF.